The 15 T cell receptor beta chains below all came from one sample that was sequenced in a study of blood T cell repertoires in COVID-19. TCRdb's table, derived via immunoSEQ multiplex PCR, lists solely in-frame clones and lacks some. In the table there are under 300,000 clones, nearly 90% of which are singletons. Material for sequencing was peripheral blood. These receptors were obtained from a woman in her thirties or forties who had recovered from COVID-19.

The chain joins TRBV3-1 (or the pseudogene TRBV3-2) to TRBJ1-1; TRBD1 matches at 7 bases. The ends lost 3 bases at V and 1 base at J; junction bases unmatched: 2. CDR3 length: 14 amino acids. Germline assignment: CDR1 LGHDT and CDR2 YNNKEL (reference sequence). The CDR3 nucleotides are TGTGCCAGCAGCCACCGGACAGGGAACACTGAAGCTTTCTTT. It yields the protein CASSHRTGNTEAFF.

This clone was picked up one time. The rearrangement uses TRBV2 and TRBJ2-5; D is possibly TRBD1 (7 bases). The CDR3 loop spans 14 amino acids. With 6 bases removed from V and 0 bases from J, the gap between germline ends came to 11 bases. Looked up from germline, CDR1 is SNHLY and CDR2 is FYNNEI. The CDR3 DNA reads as TGTGCCAGCAGCGGGGGACAGTACCAAGAGACCCAGTACTTC. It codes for CASSGGQYQETQYF. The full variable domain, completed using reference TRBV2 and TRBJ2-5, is EPEVTQTPSHQVTQMGQEVILRCVPISNHLYFYWYRQILGQKVEFLVSFYNNEISEKSEIFDDQFSVERPDGSNFTLKIRSTKLEDSAMYFCASSGGQYQETQYFGPGTRLLVL.

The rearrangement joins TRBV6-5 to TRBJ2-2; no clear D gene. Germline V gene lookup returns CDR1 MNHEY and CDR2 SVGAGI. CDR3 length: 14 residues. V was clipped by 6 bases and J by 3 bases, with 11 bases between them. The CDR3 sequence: CASSKKRDTGELFF. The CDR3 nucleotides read TGTGCCAGCAGCAAAAAACGAGACACCGGGGAGCTGTTTTTT.

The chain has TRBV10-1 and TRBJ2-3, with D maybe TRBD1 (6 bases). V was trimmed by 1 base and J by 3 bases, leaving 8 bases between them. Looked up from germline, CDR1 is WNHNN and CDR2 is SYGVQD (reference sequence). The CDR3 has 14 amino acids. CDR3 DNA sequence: TGCGCCAGCAGTGAGTTCCAGGGGACAGATACGCAGTATTTT. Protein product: CASSEFQGTDTQYF.

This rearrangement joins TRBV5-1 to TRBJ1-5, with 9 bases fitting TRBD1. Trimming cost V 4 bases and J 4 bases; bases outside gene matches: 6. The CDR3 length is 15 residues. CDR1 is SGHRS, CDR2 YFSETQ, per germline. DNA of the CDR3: TGCGCCAGCAGCCCCGGGACAGGGAAAAATCAGCCCCAGCATTTT. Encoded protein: CASSPGTGKNQPQHF.

CDR3 region: CASSLPLTQYLQPQHF. The CDR3 nucleotides read TGTGCCAGCAGTCTCCCCCTCACACAGTATCTTCAGCCCCAGCATTTT. The chain carries TRBV28 and TRBJ1-5; unclear D gene. This CDR3 is built from 16 residues. Trimming removed 5 bases from V and 6 bases from J, with 20 bases in between. The germline gives CDR1 MDHEN, CDR2 SYDVKM. Drawing the rest from reference TRBV28 and TRBJ1-5, the complete variable domain is DVKVTQSSRYLVKRTGEKVFLECVQDMDHENMFWYRQDPGLGLRLIYFSYDVKMKEKGDIPEGYSVSREKKERFSLILESASTNQTSMYLCASSLPLTQYLQPQHFGDGTRLSIL.

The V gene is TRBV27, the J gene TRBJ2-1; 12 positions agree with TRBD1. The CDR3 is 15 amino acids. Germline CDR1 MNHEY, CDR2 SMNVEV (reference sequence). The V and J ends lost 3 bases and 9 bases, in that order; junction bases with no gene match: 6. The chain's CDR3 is CASSFLGQGASEQFF. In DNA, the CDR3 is TGTGCCAGCAGTTTTTTGGGACAGGGGGCAAGTGAGCAGTTCTTC.

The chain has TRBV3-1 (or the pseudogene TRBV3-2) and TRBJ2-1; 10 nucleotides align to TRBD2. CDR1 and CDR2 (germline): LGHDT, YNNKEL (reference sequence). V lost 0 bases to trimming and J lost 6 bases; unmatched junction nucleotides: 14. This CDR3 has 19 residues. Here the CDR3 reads CASSQDSIIAGGFRNEQFF. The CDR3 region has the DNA TGTGCCAGCAGCCAAGATAGTATAATAGCGGGAGGATTTCGCAATGAGCAGTTCTTC.

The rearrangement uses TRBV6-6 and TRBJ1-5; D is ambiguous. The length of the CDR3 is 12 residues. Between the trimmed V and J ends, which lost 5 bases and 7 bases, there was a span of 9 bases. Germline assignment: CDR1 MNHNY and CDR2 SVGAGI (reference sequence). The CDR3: CASSLDNQPQHF. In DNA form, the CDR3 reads TGTGCCAGCAGTCTTGACAACCAGCCCCAGCATTTT.

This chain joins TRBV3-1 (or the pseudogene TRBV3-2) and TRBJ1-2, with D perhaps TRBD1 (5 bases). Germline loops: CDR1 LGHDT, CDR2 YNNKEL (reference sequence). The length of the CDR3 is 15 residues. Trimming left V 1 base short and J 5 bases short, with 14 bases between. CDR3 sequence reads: CASSQGEGSFYGYTF. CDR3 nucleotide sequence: TGTGCCAGCAGCCAAGGGGAGGGGTCCTTTTATGGCTACACCTTC.

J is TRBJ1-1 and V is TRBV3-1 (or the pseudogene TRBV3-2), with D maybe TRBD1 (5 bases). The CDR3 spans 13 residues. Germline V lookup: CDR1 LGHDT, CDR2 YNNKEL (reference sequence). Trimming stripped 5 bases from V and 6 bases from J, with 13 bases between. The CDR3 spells CASSLPGYPEAFF. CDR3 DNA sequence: TGTGCCAGCAGCTTGCCAGGGTATCCTGAAGCTTTCTTT.

CDR3 coding DNA: TGCGCCAGCAGTGATGTGGTAGTGTCAGGCTTGGTCGAGCAGTACGTC. This encodes CASSDVVVSGLVEQYV. This sequence joins TRBV10-2 and TRBJ2-7; D is uncertain. Trimming shortened V by 3 bases and J by 6 bases, and 21 bases separated the two germline ends. This CDR3 has 16 amino acids. CDR1 is WSHSY, CDR2 SAAADI, per germline.

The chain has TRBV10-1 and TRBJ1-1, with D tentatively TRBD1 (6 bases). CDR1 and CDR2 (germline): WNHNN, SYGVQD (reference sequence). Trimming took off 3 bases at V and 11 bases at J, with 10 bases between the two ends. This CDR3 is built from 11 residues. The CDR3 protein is CASSEQGVAFF. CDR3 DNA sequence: TGCGCCAGCAGTGAACAGGGAGTTGCTTTCTTT.

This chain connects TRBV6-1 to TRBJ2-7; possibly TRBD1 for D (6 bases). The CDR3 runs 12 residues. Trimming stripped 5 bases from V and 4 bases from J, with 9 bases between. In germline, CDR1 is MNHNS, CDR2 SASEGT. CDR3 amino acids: CASSITGYEQYF. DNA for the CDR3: TGTGCCAGCAGTATCACAGGGTACGAGCAGTACTTC.

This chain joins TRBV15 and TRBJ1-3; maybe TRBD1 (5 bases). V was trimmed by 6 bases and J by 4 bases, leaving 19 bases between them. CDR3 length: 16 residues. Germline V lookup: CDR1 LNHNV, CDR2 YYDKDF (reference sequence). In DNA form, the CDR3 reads TGTGCCACCAGTTACCGGGGCCGGGGGGTAGGAAACACCATATATTTT. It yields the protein CATSYRGRGVGNTIYF.